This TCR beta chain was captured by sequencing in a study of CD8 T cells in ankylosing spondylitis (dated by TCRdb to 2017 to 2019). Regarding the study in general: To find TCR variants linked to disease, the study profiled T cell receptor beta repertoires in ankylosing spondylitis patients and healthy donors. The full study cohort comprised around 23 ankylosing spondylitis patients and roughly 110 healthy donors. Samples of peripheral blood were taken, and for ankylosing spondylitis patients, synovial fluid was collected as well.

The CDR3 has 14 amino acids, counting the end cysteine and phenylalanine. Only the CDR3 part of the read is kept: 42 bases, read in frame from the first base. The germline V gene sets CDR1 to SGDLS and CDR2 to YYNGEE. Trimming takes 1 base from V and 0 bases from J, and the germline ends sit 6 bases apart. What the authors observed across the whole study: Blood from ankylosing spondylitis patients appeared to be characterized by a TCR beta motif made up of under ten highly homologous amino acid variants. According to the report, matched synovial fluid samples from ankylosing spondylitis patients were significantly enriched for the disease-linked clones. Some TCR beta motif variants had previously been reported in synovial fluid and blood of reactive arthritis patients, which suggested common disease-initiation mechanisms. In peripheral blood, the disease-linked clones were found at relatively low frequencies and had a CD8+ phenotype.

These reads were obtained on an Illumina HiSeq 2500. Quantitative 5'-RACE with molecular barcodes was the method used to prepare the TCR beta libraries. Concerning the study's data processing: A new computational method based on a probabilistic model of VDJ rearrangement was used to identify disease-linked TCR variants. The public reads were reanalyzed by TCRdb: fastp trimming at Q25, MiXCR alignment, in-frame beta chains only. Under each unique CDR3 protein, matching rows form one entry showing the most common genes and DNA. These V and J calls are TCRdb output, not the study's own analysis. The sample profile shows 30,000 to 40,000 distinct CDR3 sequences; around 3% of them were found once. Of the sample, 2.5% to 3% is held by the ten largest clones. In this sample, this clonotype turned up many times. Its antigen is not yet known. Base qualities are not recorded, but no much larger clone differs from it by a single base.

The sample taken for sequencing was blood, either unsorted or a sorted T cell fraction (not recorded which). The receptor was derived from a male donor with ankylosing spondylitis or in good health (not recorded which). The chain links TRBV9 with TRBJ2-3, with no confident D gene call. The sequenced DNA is TGTGCCAGCAGCGTAAGGACCAGCACAGATACGCAGTATTTT. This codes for CASSVRTSTDTQYF.